The 15 T cell receptor beta chains below were found in one sample sequenced in a study of early T cells in non-severe SARS-CoV-2 infection. From the 5' RACE reads, TCRdb called clonotypes with MiXCR, one entry per CDR3 protein. The repertoire has about 50,000 distinct CDR3 sequences, about a tenth of them found once; the top ten carry 14% to 15%. The sample consisted of whole blood. The receptor source for this set is an adult who was a healthcare worker with PCR-confirmed SARS-CoV-2 infection or an uninfected control (not recorded which).

This clonotype occurred many times. The chain combines TRBV12-3 or TRBV12-4 with TRBJ2-3; D possibly corresponds to TRBD2 (5 bases). Trimming removed 7 bases at V and 4 bases at J, with 18 bases between. The CDR3 is 15 amino acids. The chain's CDR3 is CASTLSRSEADTQYF. The CDR3 DNA reads TGTGCCAGCACCCTATCCAGGTCGGAGGCAGATACGCAGTATTTT.

This clonotype was counted ten times or more. This chain links TRBV4-1 with TRBJ2-3; D ambiguous. Germline V gene lookup returns CDR1 MGHRA and CDR2 YSYEKL. The length of the CDR3 is 15 residues. The V end was cut by 1 base, the J end by 4 bases, with 12 bases between. The CDR3 DNA reads TGCGCCAGCAGCCAAGCCGGCCGAAGCGCAGATACGCAGTATTTT. Translated: CASSQAGRSADTQYF.

This clonotype was recorded many times. The chain joins TRBV7-9 to TRBJ2-7; D is undetermined. The ends were cut back, 5 bases at V and 1 base at J, with 15 bases in the middle. The germline gives CDR1 SEHNR, CDR2 FQNEAQ (reference sequence). The CDR3 has 15 residues. The CDR3 DNA sequence: TGTGCCAGCAGCCCGACTCGGGTTAAATCCTACGAGCAGTACTTC. Amino acids: CASSPTRVKSYEQYF.

This clonotype was seen repeatedly, ten times or more. The chain links TRBV7-2 to TRBJ2-1, with unresolved D. In germline, CDR1 is SGHTA, CDR2 FQGNSA. Trimming removed 8 bases at V and 0 bases at J, with 14 bases between. The CDR3 runs to 15 residues. The CDR3, as DNA: TGTGCCAGCGGGCCCCGGGCCTACTCCTACAATGAGCAGTTCTTC. Translated: CASGPRAYSYNEQFF.

This clonotype was counted ten times or more. The CDR3, as DNA: TGTGCCAGCGGGGGTTGGGATTCCCCCCGGGAAAAACTGTTTTTT. It is translated as CASGGWDSPREKLFF. The V gene is TRBV27, the J gene TRBJ1-4; a weak D match, TRBD1 (5 bases). The CDR3 totals 15 residues. The V end lost 8 bases, the J end lost 8 bases, and 21 bases lay between the germline ends. Germline V gene data show CDR1 as MNHEY and CDR2 as SMNVEV (reference sequence).

Here the CDR3 DNA reads TGCGCCAGTCAGCAAGGAATAAGTCCTTCTGGGGCCAACGTCCTGACTTTC. Its protein is CASQQGISPSGANVLTF. V gene TRBV10-2 combines with J gene TRBJ2-6; unclear D gene. The CDR3 length is 17 residues. The ends were cut back, 9 bases at V and 1 base at J, with 19 bases in the middle. Per the germline V gene, CDR1 is WSHSY and CDR2 is SAAADI.

There are many counts of this clonotype. The chain combines TRBV3-1 with TRBJ2-7, with D possibly TRBD2 on 5 matching bases. This CDR3 spans 15 amino acids. Trimming removed 1 base from V and 2 bases from J, with 12 bases in between. CDR1 and CDR2 from the germline V gene are LGHDT and YNNKEL (reference sequence). For the CDR3, the DNA is TGTGCCAGCAGCCAAGGGAGGCAACCGGCCTACGAGCAGTACTTC. Its translation: CASSQGRQPAYEQYF.

This clonotype came up many times. The J gene is TRBJ2-1, the V gene TRBV11-1; 15 bases map to TRBD2. CDR1 is SGHAT, CDR2 FQDESV, per germline (reference sequence). Trimming removed 4 bases from V and 7 bases from J; junction bases left unmatched: 2. CDR3 length equals 15 residues. The CDR3 region is CASSWGTSGRNEQFF. As DNA, the CDR3 is TGTGCCAGCAGCTGGGGGACTAGCGGGAGGAATGAGCAGTTCTTC.

This clonotype was observed a handful of times. The chain joins TRBV6-5 to TRBJ1-1; a weak D match, TRBD1 (5 bases). Germline loops: CDR1 MNHEY, CDR2 SVGAGI. CDR3 size: 16 residues. Between the trimmed V and J ends, which lost 0 bases and 1 base, there was a span of 12 bases. CDR3 amino acids: CASSYSSAGKNTEAFF. The CDR3, as DNA: TGTGCCAGCAGTTACTCGAGCGCAGGGAAGAACACTGAAGCTTTCTTT.

This clonotype appeared many times. CDR3 loop: CASSLVSGRADTQYF. The CDR3 DNA follows: TGTGCCAGCAGCTTGGTAAGCGGGAGAGCAGATACGCAGTATTTT. J is TRBJ2-3 and V is TRBV5-4, with 8 bases lining up with TRBD2. CDR1 SGHNT and CDR2 YYREEE come from the germline V gene (reference sequence). J was trimmed by 4 bases and V by 0 bases; bases with no gene match: 4. This CDR3 has 15 amino acids. Drawing the rest from reference TRBV5-4 and TRBJ2-3, the complete variable domain is ETGVTQSPTHLIKTRGQQVTLRCSSQSGHNTVSWYQQALGQGPQFIFQYYREEENGRGNFPPRFSGLQFPNYSSELNVNALELDDSALYLCASSLVSGRADTQYFGPGTRLTVL.

About this clonotype: At one end, the junction sequence differs from germline, possibly due to a read error. This rearrangement joins TRBV20-1 to TRBJ2-5; TRBD2 agrees at 9 bases. The CDR3 loop spans 14 amino acids. The V gene's germline CDR1 is DFQATT and CDR2 SNEGSKA (reference sequence). For the CDR3, the DNA is TGCAGTGCTAGGACGGGACTAGCCAAAGAAACCCAGTACTTC. Encoded protein: CSARTGLAKETQYF.

A few counts support this clonotype. The V call is TRBV5-4, the J call TRBJ2-5; D is unresolved. The V end lost 0 bases, the J end lost 4 bases, and 13 bases lay between the germline ends. The CDR3 length is 15 residues. Germline values: CDR1 SGHNT, CDR2 YYREEE (reference sequence). CDR3 loop: CASSLALDQAETQYF. The DNA for the CDR3 is TGTGCCAGCAGCTTGGCCCTAGATCAGGCAGAGACCCAGTACTTC.

The chain has TRBV20-1 and TRBJ2-5; D is ambiguous. Trimming shortened V by 5 bases and J by 5 bases, and 18 bases separated the two germline ends. CDR3 size: 14 residues. The germline V gene encodes CDR1 DFQATT and CDR2 SNEGSKA (reference sequence). The CDR3 region has the DNA TGCAGTGCTGGAGTAGGTGCAGGTCGGGAGACCCAGTACTTC. It translates to CSAGVGAGRETQYF.

This clonotype was seen a few times. This chain uses TRBV20-1 with TRBJ2-7; 11 bases are a match to TRBD2. The CDR3 loop spans 14 amino acids. J was trimmed by 3 bases and V by 2 bases; bases with no gene match: 3. Germline V CDR1 and CDR2: DFQATT, SNEGSKA (reference sequence). CDR3 DNA sequence: TGCAGTGCTAGACAGGGACTAGCGGTCTACGAGCAGTACTTC. It specifies CSARQGLAVYEQYF.

V and J are TRBV5-6 and TRBJ2-7, with 9 positions matching TRBD2. From germline, CDR1 is SGHDT and CDR2 YYEEEE. CDR3 length equals 15 residues. Germline trimming cut 4 bases from V and 0 bases from J; bases unmatched to any gene: 5. As DNA, the CDR3 is TGTGCCAGCAGCGGAAGCGGGAGGCCCTCCTACGAGCAGTACTTC. Protein: CASSGSGRPSYEQYF.